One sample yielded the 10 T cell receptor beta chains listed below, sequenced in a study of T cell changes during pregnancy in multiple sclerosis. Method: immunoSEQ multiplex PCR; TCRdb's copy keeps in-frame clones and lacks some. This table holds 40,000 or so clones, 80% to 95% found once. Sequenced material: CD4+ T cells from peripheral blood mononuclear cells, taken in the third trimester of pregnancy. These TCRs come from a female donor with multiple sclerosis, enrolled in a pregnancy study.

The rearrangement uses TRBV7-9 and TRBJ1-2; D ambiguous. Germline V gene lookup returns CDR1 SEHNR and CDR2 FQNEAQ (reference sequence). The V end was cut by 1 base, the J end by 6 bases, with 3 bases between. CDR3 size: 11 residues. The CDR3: CASSLGDGYTF. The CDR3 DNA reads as TGTGCCAGCAGCTTAGGAGATGGCTACACCTTC.

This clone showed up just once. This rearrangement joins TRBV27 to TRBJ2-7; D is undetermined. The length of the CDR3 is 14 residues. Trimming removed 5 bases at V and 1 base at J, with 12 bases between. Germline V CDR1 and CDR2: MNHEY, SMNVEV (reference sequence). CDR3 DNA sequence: TGTGCCAGCAGTCCCATGACTGGGTCCTACGAGCAGTACTTC. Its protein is CASSPMTGSYEQYF.

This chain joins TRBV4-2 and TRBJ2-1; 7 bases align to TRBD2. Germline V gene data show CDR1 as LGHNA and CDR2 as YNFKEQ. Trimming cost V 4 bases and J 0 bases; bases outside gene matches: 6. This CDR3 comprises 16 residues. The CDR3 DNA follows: TGTGCCAGCAGCCGTAGCGGGCTTAGCTCCTACAATGAGCAGTTCTTC. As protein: CASSRSGLSSYNEQFF.

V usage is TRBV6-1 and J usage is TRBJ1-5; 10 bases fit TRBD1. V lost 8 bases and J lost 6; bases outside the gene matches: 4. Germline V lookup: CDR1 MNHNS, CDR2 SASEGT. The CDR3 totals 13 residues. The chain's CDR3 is CASGQGEGQPQHF. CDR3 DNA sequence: TGTGCCAGCGGACAGGGGGAAGGTCAGCCCCAGCATTTT.

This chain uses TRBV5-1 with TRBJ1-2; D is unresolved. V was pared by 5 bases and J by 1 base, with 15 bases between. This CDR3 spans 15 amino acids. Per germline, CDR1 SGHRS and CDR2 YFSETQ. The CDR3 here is CASRTRPGVNYGYTF. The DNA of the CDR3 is TGCGCCAGCAGGACCCGTCCCGGGGTTAACTATGGCTACACCTTC.

The CDR3 reads CASSGTGLGELFF. Here the CDR3 DNA reads TGTGCCAGCAGCGGGACAGGGCTCGGGGAGCTGTTTTTT. The genes are TRBV25-1 and TRBJ2-2; 9 nucleotides agree with TRBD1. Germline CDR1 MGHDK, CDR2 SYGVNS. This CDR3 has 13 amino acids. Trimming removed 6 bases from V and 7 bases from J; junction bases left unmatched: 3.

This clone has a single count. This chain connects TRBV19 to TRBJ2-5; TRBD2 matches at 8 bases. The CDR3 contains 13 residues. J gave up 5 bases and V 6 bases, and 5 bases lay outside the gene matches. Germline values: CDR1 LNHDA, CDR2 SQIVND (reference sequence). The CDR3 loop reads CASRRTSRETQYF. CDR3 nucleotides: TGTGCCAGTAGAAGGACTAGCAGGGAGACCCAGTACTTC.

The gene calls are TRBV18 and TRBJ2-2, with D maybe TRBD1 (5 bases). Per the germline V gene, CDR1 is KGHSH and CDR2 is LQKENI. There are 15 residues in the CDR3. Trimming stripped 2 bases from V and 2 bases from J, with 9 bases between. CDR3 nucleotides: TGTGCCAGCTCACCAGTCAGGGCCAACACCGGGGAGCTGTTTTTT. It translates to CASSPVRANTGELFF.

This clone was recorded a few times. The CDR3 DNA reads as TGTGCCAGCAGTGCGGGACAGGGTTCTCAGCCCCAGCATTTT. It encodes CASSAGQGSQPQHF. The gene calls are TRBV25-1 and TRBJ1-5, with 9 bases that match TRBD1. The CDR3 extends over 14 amino acids. In germline, CDR1 is MGHDK, CDR2 SYGVNS. With V trimmed by 4 bases and J by 6 bases, 4 bases remained unmatched.

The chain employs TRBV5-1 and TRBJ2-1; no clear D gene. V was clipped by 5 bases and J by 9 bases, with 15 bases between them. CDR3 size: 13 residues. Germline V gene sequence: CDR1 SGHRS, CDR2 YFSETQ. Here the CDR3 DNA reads TGCGCCAGCAGTTCAGCCCTAGAAGGTGAGCAGTTCTTC. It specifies CASSSALEGEQFF.